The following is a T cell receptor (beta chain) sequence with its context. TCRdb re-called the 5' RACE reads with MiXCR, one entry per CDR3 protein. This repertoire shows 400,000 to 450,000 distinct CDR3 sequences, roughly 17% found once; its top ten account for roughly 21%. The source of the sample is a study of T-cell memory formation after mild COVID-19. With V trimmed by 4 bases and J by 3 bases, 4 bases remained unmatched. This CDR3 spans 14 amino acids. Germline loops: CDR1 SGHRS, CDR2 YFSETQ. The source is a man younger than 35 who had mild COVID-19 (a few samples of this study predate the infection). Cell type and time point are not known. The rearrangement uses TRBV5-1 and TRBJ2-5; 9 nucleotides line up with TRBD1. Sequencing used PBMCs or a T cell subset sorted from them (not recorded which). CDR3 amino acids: CASSEGQGKETQYF. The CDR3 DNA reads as TGCGCCAGCAGCGAGGGACAGGGCAAAGAGACCCAGTACTTC.